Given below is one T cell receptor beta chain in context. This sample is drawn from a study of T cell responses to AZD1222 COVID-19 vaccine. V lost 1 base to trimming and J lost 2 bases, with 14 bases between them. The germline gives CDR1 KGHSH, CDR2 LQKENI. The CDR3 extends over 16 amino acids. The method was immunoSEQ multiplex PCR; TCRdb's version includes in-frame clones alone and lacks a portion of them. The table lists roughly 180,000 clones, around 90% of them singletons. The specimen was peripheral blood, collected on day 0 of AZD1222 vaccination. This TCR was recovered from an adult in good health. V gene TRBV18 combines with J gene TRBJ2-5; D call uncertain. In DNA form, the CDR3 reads TGTGCCAGCTCACCACGAAAGAGTGAGGATCAAGAGACCCAGTACTTC. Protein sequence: CASSPRKSEDQETQYF.